Below, 23 T cell receptor beta chains from the same sample are listed, as sequenced in a study of human T cells and chemical hapten exposure. Regarding time point: patch test 3, about 24 weeks after DPC sensitization. Treatment reported: therapeutic diphenylcyclopropenone sensitization with weekly scalp DPC. RNA extraction used unfractionated whole blood as the source of total RNA. TCRdb processed the RACE reads anew with MiXCR; each CDR3 protein has one entry. Of roughly 38,000 distinct CDR3 sequences listed, more than 8% were seen once; the top ten hold approximately 24%. The sample in question was whole blood, obtained in connection with sensitization to the hapten diphenylcyclopropenone (DPC). These receptors were collected from a man between 50 and 59 years old with alopecia areata. Some clones in this sample may be carry-over from other donors' samples.

In its sample, this clonotype is medium-sized. The J gene is TRBJ2-5, the V gene TRBV20-1; D may match TRBD1 or TRBD2 (5 bases each). Trimming cost V 2 bases and J 4 bases, with 11 bases left between them. This CDR3 is 13 amino acids long. Germline V CDR1 and CDR2: DFQATT, SNEGSKA (reference sequence). Here the CDR3 reads CSARKDGGETQYF. Here the CDR3 DNA reads TGCAGTGCTAGAAAAGATGGGGGAGAGACCCAGTACTTC.

This clonotype appeared many times. The chain uses TRBV15 and TRBJ2-1; 14 bases fit TRBD2. Trimming took 3 bases from V and 12 from J; bases not matched to a gene: 7. Germline CDR1 reads LNHNV; CDR2 reads YYDKDF (reference sequence). The CDR3 extends over 15 amino acids. This chain's CDR3 is CATSSGLAGGGGQFF. DNA of the CDR3: TGTGCCACCAGCAGTGGACTAGCGGGAGGAGGTGGGCAGTTCTTC.

Concerning this clonotype: This may be a read error: a much more frequent sequence differs by one nucleotide. CDR3 in DNA: TGTGCCAGCAGCTCGGTCGCGACAGATCAGTTCTTC. It yields the protein CASSSVATDQFF. The chain couples TRBV7-6 to TRBJ2-1; tentatively, D is TRBD1 (5 bases). V gave up 4 bases and J gave up 13 bases, with 14 bases separating them. CDR1 and CDR2 (germline): SGHVS, FNYEAQ. There are 12 residues in the CDR3.

This clonotype was picked up many times. The CDR3 DNA follows: TGCGCCAGCAGCTTGGGTGTGCCGGGCACTGAAGCTTTCTTT. It encodes CASSLGVPGTEAFF. The chain joins TRBV5-1 to TRBJ1-1; unclear D gene. Germline CDR1 SGHRS, CDR2 YFSETQ. Trimming pared 0 bases from V and 4 bases from J, leaving 10 bases between. CDR3 length equals 14 residues.

This clonotype was counted many times. The chain couples TRBV28 to TRBJ2-7; D is perhaps TRBD2 (6 bases). This CDR3 comprises 15 residues. The V and J ends lost 3 bases and 3 bases respectively, with 15 bases between them. CDR1 and CDR2 (germline): MDHEN, SYDVKM. CDR3 nucleotide sequence: TGTGCCAGCAGTTTCCGAGGGACTGGTGACTACGAGCAGTACTTC. Protein: CASSFRGTGDYEQYF.

The chain links TRBV28 to TRBJ2-3; the D is unclear. V was pared by 4 bases and J by 6 bases, with 14 bases between. CDR3 size: 14 residues. Germline assignment: CDR1 MDHEN and CDR2 SYDVKM. Written as DNA, the CDR3 is TGTGCCAGCAGTTCAACGGAAGGTACGGATACGCAGTATTTT. As protein: CASSSTEGTDTQYF. The complete variable domain, with remaining parts taken from reference TRBV28 and TRBJ2-3, reads DVKVTQSSRYLVKRTGEKVFLECVQDMDHENMFWYRQDPGLGLRLIYFSYDVKMKEKGDIPEGYSVSREKKERFSLILESASTNQTSMYLCASSSTEGTDTQYFGPGTRLTVL.

The chain is built from TRBV27 and TRBJ2-7; TRBD1 is a possible D gene (6 bases). This CDR3 comprises 15 residues. V lost 3 bases and J 4 bases, leaving 16 bases between the germline ends. The germline V gene has CDR1 MNHEY and CDR2 SMNVEV (reference sequence). CDR3 in DNA: TGTGCCAGCAGTTTTCTCCAGGGCAGGGGTTACGAGCAGTACTTC. It yields the protein CASSFLQGRGYEQYF.

The chain is built from TRBV9 and TRBJ2-2, with D possibly being TRBD2 (7 bases). This CDR3 contains 17 residues. Germline V gene data show CDR1 as SGDLS and CDR2 as YYNGEE. The germline V and J ends were trimmed by 4 bases and 4 bases, with 20 bases remaining between them. The CDR3 spells CASSPRTGGLGTGELFF. CDR3 nucleotides: TGTGCCAGCAGCCCGCGGACGGGGGGCCTGGGCACCGGGGAGCTGTTTTTT.

The rearrangement links TRBV6-2 or TRBV6-3 to TRBJ2-5, with 9 bases aligning to TRBD2. Germline CDR1 MNHEY, CDR2 SVGEGT. The CDR3 extends over 15 amino acids. Trimming cost V 8 bases and J 6 bases; bases outside gene matches: 13. The CDR3 DNA is TGTGCCAGCCGCAAACTAGCGGGCTGGGAGAAGACCCAGTACTTC. This gives the protein CASRKLAGWEKTQYF.

As to this clonotype: This may be a read error, as it is one base from a much larger clone. In this CDR3 the conserved last residue, phenylalanine or tryptophan, is missing, so a read error is likely. J is TRBJ2-1 and V is TRBV3-1, with D maybe TRBD2 (5 bases). Per the germline V gene, CDR1 is LGHDT and CDR2 is YNNKEL (reference sequence). Trimming took 4 bases from V and 6 from J, leaving 13 bases between them. The CDR3 covers 14 residues. CDR3 protein: CASSPRDMANEQFS. In nucleotides, the CDR3 is TGTGCCAGCAGCCCCCGGGATATGGCCAATGAGCAGTTCTCC.

Ten or more counts support this clonotype. The V gene is TRBV5-1, the J gene TRBJ2-2; 8 bases fit TRBD2. The germline V gene has CDR1 SGHRS and CDR2 YFSETQ. CDR3 length equals 15 residues. V shed 2 bases and J 6 bases; nucleotides not matched to a gene: 6. The CDR3 spells CASSFRTSNAGELFF. CDR3 sequence (DNA): TGCGCCAGCAGCTTTCGGACTAGCAATGCCGGGGAGCTGTTTTTT.

This clonotype was counted ten times or more. The V and J genes are TRBV7-9 and TRBJ1-1; possible D gene TRBD1, 5 bases. The V end lost 5 bases, the J end lost 1 base, and 8 bases lay between the germline ends. Germline lookup yields CDR1 SEHNR and CDR2 FQNEAQ (reference sequence). The CDR3 is 13 amino acids. CDR3 amino acids: CASSPQENTEAFF. In DNA form, the CDR3 reads TGTGCCAGCAGCCCACAGGAGAACACTGAAGCTTTCTTT.

This sequence joins TRBV7-2 and TRBJ2-3; possible D gene TRBD1, 5 bases. Germline values: CDR1 SGHTA, CDR2 FQGNSA. The V end was cut by 4 bases, the J end by 1 base, with 9 bases between. The CDR3 runs to 14 residues. CDR3 nucleotide sequence: TGTGCCAGCAGCTGGGGCTCGGGCACAGATACGCAGTATTTT. This encodes CASSWGSGTDTQYF.

Points on this clonotype: Possible read error: a much larger clone is one base away. V usage is TRBV14 and J usage is TRBJ2-1; a possible D gene is TRBD2 (6 bases). The DNA matches TRBJ2-7 better at its end, which makes the J call doubtful. The CDR3 length is 15 residues. The germline V gene has CDR1 SGHDN and CDR2 FVKESK. This CDR3 is CASSRRDFPGNEQYF. CDR3 bases: TGTGCCAGCAGCCGGAGGGACTTCCCGGGGAATGAGCAGTACTTC.

The sample holds a few counts of this clonotype. The V call is TRBV12-3 or TRBV12-4, the J call TRBJ2-2; TRBD1 might be the D (6 bases). Trimming stripped 6 bases from V and 7 bases from J, with 15 bases between. There are 14 residues in the CDR3. CDR3: CASRPQGSGGELFF. The CDR3 DNA is TGTGCCAGCAGGCCACAGGGTTCGGGCGGGGAGCTGTTTTTT.

The rearrangement links TRBV30 to TRBJ1-1, with a tentative D call TRBD1 (6 bases). The CDR3 is 13 amino acids. Deletions cut 5 bases from V and 1 base from J, with 11 bases between. Germline V gene data show CDR1 as GTSNPN and CDR2 as SVGIG (reference sequence). CDR3 loop: CAWVGGGNTEAFF. The CDR3 DNA reads as TGTGCCTGGGTTGGAGGGGGGAACACTGAAGCTTTCTTT.

The rearrangement joins TRBV7-2 to TRBJ2-1; a possible D gene is TRBD2 (9 bases). CDR3 length: 17 amino acids. Germline V gene data show CDR1 as SGHTA and CDR2 as FQGNSA. Trimming shortened V by 5 bases and J by 4 bases, and 21 bases separated the two germline ends. CDR3 DNA sequence: TGTGCCAGCAGCGGGCAGGGGGCTAGCGGGATGTACAATGAGCAGTTCTTC. Translating it yields CASSGQGASGMYNEQFF. The full variable domain, in which reference TRBV7-2 and TRBJ2-1 provide the parts outside the CDR3, is GAGVSQSPSNKVTEKGKDVELRCDPISGHTALYWYRQSLGQGLEFLIYFQGNSAPDKSGLPSDRFSAERTGGSVSTLTIQRTQQEDSAVYLCASSGQGASGMYNEQFFGPGTRLTVL.

The table lists this clonotype with many counts. The chain is built from TRBV5-1 and TRBJ2-3, with 7 bases lining up with TRBD1. This CDR3 region has 16 residues. Germline CDR1 SGHRS, CDR2 YFSETQ. V shed 4 bases, J shed 5 bases, and the junction held 13 bases outside the gene matches. The CDR3 protein is CASSHMTGSSEDTQYF. The DNA of the CDR3 is TGCGCCAGCAGCCATATGACAGGGTCCTCGGAAGATACGCAGTATTTT.

This clonotype was detected only a few times. The V and J genes are TRBV6-1 and TRBJ2-2; a weak D match, TRBD1 (5 bases). Germline V CDR1 and CDR2: MNHNS, SASEGT. CDR3 length: 14 amino acids. Trimming took off 8 bases at V and 8 bases at J, with 18 bases between the two ends. The CDR3 bases are TGTGCCAGCGGATCACAGGTTCATCGGGGGGAGCTGTTTTTT. Protein sequence: CASGSQVHRGELFF.

There are a few counts of this clonotype. The genes are TRBV28 and TRBJ1-2; D gene uncertain. CDR1 is MDHEN, CDR2 SYDVKM, per germline. Between the trimmed V and J ends, which lost 7 bases and 7 bases, there was a span of 16 bases. This CDR3 has 13 amino acids. The CDR3 here is CASKSSTYTGYTF. CDR3 coding DNA: TGTGCCAGCAAGTCTTCAACGTACACTGGCTACACCTTC.

Only a few counts were recorded for this clonotype. V is TRBV19 and J is TRBJ2-1, with TRBD1 matching 7 bases. This CDR3 region has 16 residues. Germline CDR1 reads LNHDA; CDR2 reads SQIVND (reference sequence). After removal of 7 bases from V and 2 bases from J, the junction contained 11 bases not matched to a gene. CDR3 nucleotide sequence: TGTGCCAGTAACCCGAGGGTAGGACAGGCCTACAATGAGCAGTTCTTC. Translated, it gives CASNPRVGQAYNEQFF.

V is TRBV29-1 and J is TRBJ2-3, with 7 bases matching TRBD2. Germline values: CDR1 SQVTM, CDR2 ANQGSEA. The CDR3 contains 15 residues. V gave up 1 base and J gave up 1 base; unmatched junction bases: 5. In nucleotides, the CDR3 is TGCAGCGTTGAAGGAGAGCTAGCGGGCACAGATACGCAGTATTTT. It yields the protein CSVEGELAGTDTQYF.

This clonotype was counted many times. The rearrangement joins TRBV6-1 to TRBJ2-1; TRBD1 is a possible D gene (5 bases). V dropped 2 bases and J dropped 3 bases, with 11 bases sitting between them. Germline V gives CDR1 MNHNS, CDR2 SASEGT. The CDR3 is 15 residues long. CDR3 sequence: CASSEQPTGYNEQFF. In DNA, the CDR3 is TGTGCCAGCAGTGAACAGCCCACAGGCTACAATGAGCAGTTCTTC.